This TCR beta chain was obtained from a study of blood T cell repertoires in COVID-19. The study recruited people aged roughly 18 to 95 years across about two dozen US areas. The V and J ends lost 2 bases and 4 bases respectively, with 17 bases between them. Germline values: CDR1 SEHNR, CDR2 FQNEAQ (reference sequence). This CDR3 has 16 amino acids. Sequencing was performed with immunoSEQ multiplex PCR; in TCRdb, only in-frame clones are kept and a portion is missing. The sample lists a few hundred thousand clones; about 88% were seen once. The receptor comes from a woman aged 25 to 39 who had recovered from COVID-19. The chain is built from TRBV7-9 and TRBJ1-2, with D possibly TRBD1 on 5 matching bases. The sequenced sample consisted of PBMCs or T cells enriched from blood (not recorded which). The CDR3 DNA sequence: TGTGCCAGCAGCTTAAGGGAGGGGCGGTCCTCCTATGGCTACACCTTC. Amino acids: CASSLREGRSSYGYTF.